This entry describes one T cell receptor (beta chain). Its target antigen remains unknown. No much larger clone exists at a distance of one base, and base qualities are not known. These data come from a study of blood T cell repertoires in COVID-19 (dated by TCRdb to 2020 to 2022). Concerning the study at large: The collaborator samples originated in the United States, Italy and Spain and spanned the acute and convalescent phases of COVID-19. Where available, HLA class I and class II types were taken from metadata supplied by the sample provider and were not determined by assay-based typing. Nearly every sample came with metadata listing a de-identified subject ID, COVID-19 status, age in years and sex. The material from the prospective study consisted of cDNA or gDNA derived from T cells, B-cell-depleted T cells, or PBMCs. The repertoires were released in a freely available public database meant as a resource for research on the immune response to SARS-CoV-2. Deeply sampled blood TCRbeta repertoires from subjects exposed to, actively infected with, or recovered from COVID-19 were included in the dataset. Samples came from the ongoing ImmuneRACE study (first 160 participants) plus 1,254 subjects from 6 global collaborators. The investigation overall reported the following: Clinical and demographic metadata were provided uncurated, with the amount varying by source and participant.

The germline V gene yields SGDLS for CDR1 and YYNGEE for CDR2. The CDR3 sequence holds 13 residues, the cysteine and phenylalanine included. Only CDR3 DNA remains: 39 bases, in frame from the first base. Relative to germline, V is 1 base shorter and J is 7 bases shorter, with 11 bases between their ends. Participants in the prospective study were aged roughly 18 to 89 years, lived in about two dozen United States geographic areas, and enrolled through a virtual design. To assign participants to cohorts, the prospective study relied on clinical history that participants themselves reported in a screening survey and a study questionnaire. In the prospective study, mobile phlebotomists collected whole blood, serum and a nasopharyngeal or oropharyngeal swab from each participant. Participants in the prospective study had the option to provide additional blood draws and questionnaires over a roughly 2-month period. Prospective study blood samples were shipped either frozen or at room temperature before DNA extraction.

TCRbeta CDR3 regions were amplified from genomic DNA by means of the immunoSEQ Assay, a bias-controlled multiplex PCR. The published analysis was carried out like this. Nucleated cell counts per sample were estimated from amplification of reference gene primers within the assay. To quantify the absolute abundance of each unique TCRbeta CDR3 rearrangement, sequence reads were collapsed and filtered. For each sample, productive Simpson clonality was calculated as the square root of Simpson's diversity index over productive rearrangements. The immuneACCESS repertoire file appears here via TCRdb, limited to in-frame rearrangements. These files lack a portion of the clones; in checked studies, under half of the deficit traces to unresolved V genes, and the cause of the others is not known. D and trimming were read from the DNA, whereas the V and J calls and clone size are those reported in that table. A total of roughly 220,000 clones appear in this sample, almost 90% of them only once. The ten largest clonotypes hold roughly 15% of the sample.

The chain joins TRBV9 to TRBJ1-1; the D gene is perhaps TRBD1, from 5 matching bases. The sequenced material came from PBMCs or T cells enriched from blood (not recorded which). The receptor was derived from a woman aged 50 to 60 with acute COVID-19. CDR3 sequence: CASSVTPQGEAFF. The DNA reads as follows: TGTGCCAGCAGCGTAACCCCCCAGGGTGAAGCTTTCTTT.